This is a list of T cell receptor beta chains from one sample in a study of T cell responses to AZD1222 COVID-19 vaccine. TCRdb keeps only in-frame clones here, not all; method: immunoSEQ multiplex PCR. The data show more than 80,000 clones, 88% seen once. Sequenced material: peripheral blood, taken on day 0 of MenACWY control vaccination. Receptor source: an adult in good health. Both conserved end residues are part of each CDR3. Each record gives: D gene, CDR3 length, clone size, J gene, V gene, CDR3 protein, CDR3 DNA. A D gene is named only where the DNA matches it firmly. Rows may omit the clone size; those that give it use once, few, many or a size class.

d_gene: -
len: 13
abundance: -
j_gene: TRBJ2-2
v_gene: TRBV5-1
CDR3aa: CASSELQTGELFF
CDR3nt: TGCGCCAGCAGCGAACTGCAGACCGGGGAGCTGTTTTTT

d_gene: TRBD1
len: 15
abundance: -
j_gene: TRBJ2-1
v_gene: TRBV5-1
CDR3aa: CASSSQTGAYNEQFF
CDR3nt: TGCGCCAGCAGCTCCCAGACAGGGGCCTACAATGAGCAGTTCTTC

d_gene: -
len: 13
abundance: -
j_gene: TRBJ1-2
v_gene: TRBV5-4
CDR3aa: CASSLSGRRGYTF
CDR3nt: TGTGCCAGCAGCTTGTCGGGACGGAGAGGCTACACCTTC

d_gene: TRBD2
len: 18
abundance: -
j_gene: TRBJ2-1
v_gene: TRBV5-6
CDR3aa: CASSPLSGGGSLRNEQFF
CDR3nt: TGTGCCAGCAGCCCCCTCTCCGGGGGAGGGAGTCTACGCAATGAGCAGTTCTTC

d_gene: -
len: 15
abundance: -
j_gene: TRBJ2-7
v_gene: TRBV7-8
CDR3aa: CASSLALGGSYEQYF
CDR3nt: TGTGCCAGCAGCTTAGCGCTTGGAGGGTCCTACGAGCAGTACTTC

d_gene: -
len: 13
abundance: -
j_gene: TRBJ1-1
v_gene: TRBV29-1
CDR3aa: CSVQGPLNTEAFF
CDR3nt: TGCAGCGTACAGGGACCTCTGAACACTGAAGCTTTCTTT

d_gene: TRBD2
len: 15
abundance: -
j_gene: TRBJ2-5
v_gene: TRBV7-9
CDR3aa: CASSLSGGAPVTQYF
CDR3nt: TGTGCCAGCAGCTTAAGCGGGGGGGCCCCGGTGACCCAGTACTTC

d_gene: TRBD1
len: 16
abundance: few
j_gene: TRBJ2-1
v_gene: TRBV24-1
CDR3aa: CATSDARGRGPHEQFF
CDR3nt: TGTGCCACCAGTGATGCCAGGGGGCGAGGGCCCCATGAGCAGTTCTTC

d_gene: TRBD1
len: 15
abundance: -
j_gene: TRBJ1-1
v_gene: TRBV19
CDR3aa: CATDPRGQMNTEAFF
CDR3nt: TGTGCCACCGACCCCAGGGGGCAAATGAACACTGAAGCTTTCTTT

d_gene: -
len: 17
abundance: -
j_gene: TRBJ2-1
v_gene: TRBV19
CDR3aa: CASSIGTVQKPYNEQFF
CDR3nt: TGTGCCAGTAGTATTGGGACCGTTCAAAAACCCTACAATGAGCAGTTCTTC

d_gene: -
len: 12
abundance: -
j_gene: TRBJ2-1
v_gene: TRBV29-1
CDR3aa: CSVKLTSGEQFF
CDR3nt: TGCAGCGTTAAACTGACCAGCGGTGAGCAGTTCTTC

d_gene: TRBD1
len: 17
abundance: -
j_gene: TRBJ1-5
v_gene: TRBV20-1
CDR3aa: CSASSQGAKGSNQPQHF
CDR3nt: TGCAGTGCTAGTTCCCAGGGGGCGAAAGGGAGCAATCAGCCCCAGCATTTT

d_gene: -
len: 14
abundance: -
j_gene: TRBJ1-1
v_gene: TRBV6-5
CDR3aa: CASNQGTMNTEAFF
CDR3nt: TGTGCCAGCAATCAGGGGACCATGAACACTGAAGCTTTCTTT

d_gene: TRBD1
len: 14
abundance: -
j_gene: TRBJ2-5
v_gene: TRBV30
CDR3aa: CARTGQLDAETQYF
CDR3nt: TGTGCCCGCACGGGACAGCTTGATGCGGAGACCCAGTACTTC

d_gene: -
len: 14
abundance: -
j_gene: TRBJ1-1
v_gene: TRBV19
CDR3aa: CASSPRGRSTEAFF
CDR3nt: TGTGCCAGTAGTCCTCGGGGCAGGTCCACTGAAGCTTTCTTT

d_gene: TRBD2
len: 16
abundance: -
j_gene: TRBJ2-5
v_gene: TRBV7-8
CDR3aa: CASSLGPAGAQETQYF
CDR3nt: TGTGCCAGCAGCTTAGGCCCAGCGGGGGCCCAGGAGACCCAGTACTTC

d_gene: -
len: 13
abundance: -
j_gene: TRBJ2-1
v_gene: TRBV7-2
CDR3aa: CASSDDWRNEQFF
CDR3nt: TGTGCCAGCAGCGATGACTGGAGGAATGAGCAGTTCTTC

d_gene: TRBD1
len: 19
abundance: -
j_gene: TRBJ1-1
v_gene: TRBV7-2
CDR3aa: CASSSRTGFLRIVNTEAFF
CDR3nt: TGTGCCAGCAGCTCTAGGACAGGCTTTCTGAGGATAGTGAACACTGAAGCTTTCTTT

d_gene: -
len: 13
abundance: -
j_gene: TRBJ1-1
v_gene: TRBV5-8
CDR3aa: CASSLARDTEAFF
CDR3nt: TGTGCCAGCAGCTTGGCTCGGGACACTGAAGCTTTCTTT

d_gene: -
len: 12
abundance: once
j_gene: TRBJ1-5
v_gene: TRBV28
CDR3aa: CASSRTGRPQHF
CDR3nt: TGTGCCAGCAGTCGAACTGGTAGGCCCCAGCATTTT

d_gene: -
len: 14
abundance: few
j_gene: TRBJ2-7
v_gene: TRBV2
CDR3aa: CASSEFPGSYEQYF
CDR3nt: TGTGCCAGCAGTGAGTTCCCAGGGAGCTACGAGCAGTACTTC

d_gene: -
len: 15
abundance: -
j_gene: TRBJ1-6
v_gene: TRBV18
CDR3aa: CASSPGQINNSPLHF
CDR3nt: TGTGCCAGCTCACCAGGGCAGATAAATAATTCACCCCTCCACTTT

d_gene: -
len: 16
abundance: -
j_gene: TRBJ2-2
v_gene: TRBV19
CDR3aa: CASSNLRQATTGELFF
CDR3nt: TGTGCCAGTAGTAATTTAAGACAGGCCACCACCGGGGAGCTGTTTTTT

d_gene: TRBD2
len: 15
abundance: -
j_gene: TRBJ2-2
v_gene: TRBV5-1
CDR3aa: CASSLEGRGAGELFF
CDR3nt: TGCGCCAGCAGCTTGGAGGGCCGGGGGGCCGGGGAGCTGTTTTTT

d_gene: -
len: 15
abundance: -
j_gene: TRBJ1-6
v_gene: TRBV3-1/TRBV3-2
CDR3aa: CASSQPLRGDSPLHF
CDR3nt: TGTGCCAGCAGCCAACCCCTCCGGGGGGATTCACCCCTCCACTTT

d_gene: TRBD1
len: 13
abundance: -
j_gene: TRBJ2-1
v_gene: TRBV2
CDR3aa: CASKGGAYNEQFF
CDR3nt: TGTGCCAGCAAAGGGGGCGCGTACAATGAGCAGTTCTTC

d_gene: -
len: 14
abundance: -
j_gene: TRBJ1-3
v_gene: TRBV7-7
CDR3aa: CASSPDSSGNTIYF
CDR3nt: TGTGCCAGCAGCCCAGACAGCTCTGGAAACACCATATATTTT

d_gene: -
len: 11
abundance: -
j_gene: TRBJ2-5
v_gene: TRBV6-2/TRBV6-3
CDR3aa: CASSWTETQYF
CDR3nt: TGTGCCAGCAGTTGGACAGAGACCCAGTACTTC

d_gene: -
len: 13
abundance: -
j_gene: TRBJ1-1
v_gene: TRBV11-3
CDR3aa: CASSPTRNTEAFF
CDR3nt: TGTGCCAGCAGTCCAACAAGGAACACTGAAGCTTTCTTT

d_gene: TRBD1
len: 15
abundance: -
j_gene: TRBJ1-5
v_gene: TRBV6-5
CDR3aa: CASSYGTGVGQPQHF
CDR3nt: TGTGCCAGCAGTTACGGGACAGGGGTTGGTCAGCCCCAGCATTTT

d_gene: TRBD1
len: 13
abundance: -
j_gene: TRBJ1-2
v_gene: TRBV3-1/TRBV3-2
CDR3aa: CASSPGTGNGYTF
CDR3nt: TGTGCCAGCAGCCCCGGGACAGGGAATGGCTACACCTTC

d_gene: -
len: 12
abundance: -
j_gene: TRBJ1-1
v_gene: TRBV29-1
CDR3aa: CSFNRANTEAFF
CDR3nt: TGCAGCTTTAACAGGGCGAACACTGAAGCTTTCTTT

d_gene: -
len: 12
abundance: few
j_gene: TRBJ2-7
v_gene: TRBV2
CDR3aa: CASSGPGYEQYF
CDR3nt: TGTGCCAGCAGTGGCCCCGGCTACGAGCAGTACTTC

d_gene: -
len: 13
abundance: -
j_gene: TRBJ1-1
v_gene: TRBV6-1
CDR3aa: CASSEQWGIEAFF
CDR3nt: TGTGCCAGCAGTGAACAATGGGGGATTGAAGCTTTCTTT

d_gene: TRBD1
len: 14
abundance: -
j_gene: TRBJ1-6
v_gene: TRBV7-9
CDR3aa: CASSPGQDNSPLHF
CDR3nt: TGTGCCAGCAGCCCCGGACAGGACAATTCACCCCTCCACTTT

d_gene: -
len: 13
abundance: -
j_gene: TRBJ2-7
v_gene: TRBV20-1
CDR3aa: CSASVLTSYEQYF
CDR3nt: TGCAGTGCTAGTGTTCTAACCTCCTACGAGCAGTACTTC

d_gene: -
len: 16
abundance: -
j_gene: TRBJ1-2
v_gene: TRBV4-3
CDR3aa: CASSQDLGRFNYGYTF
CDR3nt: TGCGCCAGCAGCCAAGATTTGGGGCGCTTTAACTATGGCTACACCTTC

d_gene: -
len: 11
abundance: -
j_gene: TRBJ1-2
v_gene: TRBV25-1
CDR3aa: CASSGGYKNHF
CDR3nt: TGTGCCAGCAGTGGGGGCTACAAAAACCACTTC

d_gene: -
len: 13
abundance: -
j_gene: TRBJ1-3
v_gene: TRBV7-3
CDR3aa: CASSRGMGNTIYF
CDR3nt: TGTGCCAGCAGCCGGGGAATGGGAAACACCATATATTTT

d_gene: TRBD1
len: 16
abundance: -
j_gene: TRBJ1-5
v_gene: TRBV19
CDR3aa: CASSTTGTQGNQPQHF
CDR3nt: TGTGCCAGTAGTACGACCGGGACACAGGGGAATCAGCCCCAGCATTTT

d_gene: -
len: 16
abundance: -
j_gene: TRBJ1-2
v_gene: TRBV6-2/TRBV6-3
CDR3aa: CASSYSGQTINYGYTF
CDR3nt: TGTGCCAGCAGTTACTCGGGGCAGACTATCAACTATGGCTACACCTTC

d_gene: -
len: 14
abundance: -
j_gene: TRBJ1-1
v_gene: TRBV19
CDR3aa: CASTPYRENTEAFF
CDR3nt: TGTGCCAGTACCCCCTACAGGGAGAACACTGAAGCTTTCTTT

d_gene: -
len: 17
abundance: -
j_gene: TRBJ1-4
v_gene: TRBV6-2/TRBV6-3
CDR3aa: CASSYRVGAPPNEKLFF
CDR3nt: TGTGCCAGCAGTTACAGGGTCGGGGCTCCTCCAAATGAAAAACTGTTTTTT

d_gene: TRBD1
len: 17
abundance: -
j_gene: TRBJ1-5
v_gene: TRBV7-2
CDR3aa: CASSRGPGQGSNQPQHF
CDR3nt: TGTGCCAGCAGCAGGGGGCCAGGACAGGGGAGCAATCAGCCCCAGCATTTT

d_gene: -
len: 16
abundance: -
j_gene: TRBJ1-1
v_gene: TRBV5-1
CDR3aa: CASSRTPDKRDTEAFF
CDR3nt: TGCGCCAGCAGCCGAACCCCGGACAAAAGGGACACTGAAGCTTTCTTT

d_gene: -
len: 16
abundance: once
j_gene: TRBJ1-6
v_gene: TRBV5-1
CDR3aa: CASSLEDSSYNSPLHF
CDR3nt: TGCGCCAGCAGCTTGGAGGACAGCTCCTATAATTCACCCCTCCACTTT

d_gene: -
len: 14
abundance: -
j_gene: TRBJ1-1
v_gene: TRBV3-1/TRBV3-2
CDR3aa: CASSQVEGATEAFF
CDR3nt: TGTGCCAGCAGCCAAGTGGAGGGTGCCACTGAAGCTTTCTTT